This TCR beta chain originates from a study of beta chain features in type 1 diabetes. Germline V gene data show CDR1 as GTSNPN and CDR2 as SVGIG (reference sequence). V lost 2 bases to trimming and J lost 3 bases; unmatched junction nucleotides: 4. This CDR3 has 14 amino acids. This clone was counted only a few times. What was sequenced were expressed TCRB transcripts, since all of the isolated RNA had been reverse transcribed. Measured with immunoSEQ multiplex PCR; TCRdb has only the in-frame clones, and not every one. The sample includes 150,000 to 180,000 clones, around 10% seen only once; the top ten take 2% to 2.5%.

The chain carries TRBV30 and TRBJ2-5, with TRBD1 matching 9 bases. The source material was central memory CD4+ T cells from blood. The sequence derives from a man aged 18 to 30 in good health. CDR3 sequence (DNA): TGTGCCTGGAGTAGGACAGGGGCGAAAGAGACCCAGTACTTC. Its protein is CAWSRTGAKETQYF.